The clone carrying this TCR beta chain is a singleton in its sample. Its antigen is undetermined. The PCR was carried out with 60 Vbeta primers and 13 Jbeta primers. TCRdb's table, derived via immunoSEQ multiplex PCR, lists solely in-frame clones and lacks some. The table has about 180,000 clones, around three quarters seen once. This entry is derived from a study of cytomegalovirus exposure and HLA in healthy donors. Germline V gives CDR1 SGHTA, CDR2 FQGNSA. J gave up 6 bases and V 1 base, and 5 bases lay outside the gene matches. The CDR3 contains 15 residues. Broader study findings: An observed cluster of highly shared sequence variants was recorded as a likely sequencing artifact.

The chain employs TRBV7-2 and TRBJ2-3, with 9 bases lining up with TRBD2. This clonotype was obtained from a woman in her 30s in good health and CMV-seropositive. The sequenced sample was PBMCs. The CDR3 DNA reads as TGTGCCAGCAGCTTAGTTATAGCGGGGGCTGATACGCAGTATTTT. As protein: CASSLVIAGADTQYF.